The present entry profiles one T cell receptor (beta chain) with its context. What it recognizes is unknown. The CDR3 runs to 15 residues. J gave up 16 bases and V 4 bases, and 17 bases lay outside the gene matches. CDR1 SGHKS and CDR2 YYEKEE come from the germline V gene (reference sequence). Next came a second PCR, run for roughly 7 to 12 cycles, which used a sample-barcoded 5' primer along with a J-beta primer mix. TCRdb re-called the 5' RACE reads through MiXCR, storing one row per CDR3 protein. The table includes hundreds of thousands of distinct CDR3 sequences, less than 35% detected once. This sample stems from a study of blood T cells in healthy people across ages. Whole-study context: Roughly one uniquely barcoded beta molecule per two T cells was captured. Points from the study as a whole: The recorded TCR beta diversity per million T cells decreased in a roughly linear manner with age. More naive CD4+ cells and higher diversity were found in long-lived than in aged donors. CMV status of donors was unknown, possibly confounding expanded clonotype changes.

The sample consisted of blood. This TCR was recovered from a woman over 75 in good health. This sequence joins TRBV5-5 and TRBJ2-4; 10 bases agree with TRBD1. CDR3 sequence: CASSKQGQGSYEQYF. In nucleotides, the CDR3 is TGTGCCAGCAGCAAACAGGGACAGGGGAGCTACGAGCAATACTTC.